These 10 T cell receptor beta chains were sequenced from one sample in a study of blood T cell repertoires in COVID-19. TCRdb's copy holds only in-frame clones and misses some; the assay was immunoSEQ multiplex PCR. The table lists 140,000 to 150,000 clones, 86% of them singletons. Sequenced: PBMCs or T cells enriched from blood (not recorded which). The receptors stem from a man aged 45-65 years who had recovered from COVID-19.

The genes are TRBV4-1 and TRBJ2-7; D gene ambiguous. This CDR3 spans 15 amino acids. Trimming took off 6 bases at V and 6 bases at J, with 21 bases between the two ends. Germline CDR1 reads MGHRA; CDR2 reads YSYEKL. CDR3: CASSIRRVSVREQYF. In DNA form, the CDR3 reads TGCGCCAGCAGTATCCGGAGAGTTTCAGTACGCGAGCAGTACTTC.

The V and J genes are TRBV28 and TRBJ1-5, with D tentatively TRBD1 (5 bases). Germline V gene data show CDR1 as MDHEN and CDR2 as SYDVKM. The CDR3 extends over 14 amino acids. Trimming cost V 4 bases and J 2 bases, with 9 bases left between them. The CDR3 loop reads CASSWAGGNQPQHF. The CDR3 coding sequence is TGTGCCAGCAGTTGGGCGGGGGGCAATCAGCCCCAGCATTTT.

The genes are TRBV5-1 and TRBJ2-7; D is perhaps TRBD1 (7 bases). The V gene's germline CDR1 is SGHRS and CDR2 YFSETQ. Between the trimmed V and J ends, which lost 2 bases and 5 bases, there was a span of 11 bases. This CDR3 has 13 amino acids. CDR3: CASSFRGVDEQYF. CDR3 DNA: TGCGCCAGCAGCTTCAGGGGGGTGGACGAGCAGTACTTC.

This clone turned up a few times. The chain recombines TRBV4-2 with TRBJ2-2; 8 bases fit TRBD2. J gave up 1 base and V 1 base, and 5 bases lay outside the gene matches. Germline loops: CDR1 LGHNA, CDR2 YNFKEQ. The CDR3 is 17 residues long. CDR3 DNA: TGTGCCAGCAGCCAAGGTCCAGCGGGGGTGAACACCGGGGAGCTGTTTTTT. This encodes CASSQGPAGVNTGELFF.

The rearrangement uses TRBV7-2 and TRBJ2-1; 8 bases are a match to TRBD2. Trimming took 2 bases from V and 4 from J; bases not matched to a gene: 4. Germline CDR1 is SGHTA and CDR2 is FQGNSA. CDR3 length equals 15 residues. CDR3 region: CASSLISGVYNEQFF. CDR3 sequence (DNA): TGTGCCAGCAGCTTAATTAGCGGGGTTTACAATGAGCAGTTCTTC.

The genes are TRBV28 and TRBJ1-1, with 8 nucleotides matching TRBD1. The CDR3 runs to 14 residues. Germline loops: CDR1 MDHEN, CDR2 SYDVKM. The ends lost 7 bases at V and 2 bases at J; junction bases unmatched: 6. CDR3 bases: TGTGCCAGCAATCAGGGACAGGCAAACACTGAAGCTTTCTTT. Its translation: CASNQGQANTEAFF.

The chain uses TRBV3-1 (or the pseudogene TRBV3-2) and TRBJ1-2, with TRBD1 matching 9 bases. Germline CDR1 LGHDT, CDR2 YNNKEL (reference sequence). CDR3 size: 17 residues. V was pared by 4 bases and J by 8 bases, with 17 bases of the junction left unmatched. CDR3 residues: CASSPVGGQGSLWGYTF. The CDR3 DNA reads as TGTGCCAGCAGCCCAGTGGGGGGACAGGGTAGCCTATGGGGCTACACCTTC.

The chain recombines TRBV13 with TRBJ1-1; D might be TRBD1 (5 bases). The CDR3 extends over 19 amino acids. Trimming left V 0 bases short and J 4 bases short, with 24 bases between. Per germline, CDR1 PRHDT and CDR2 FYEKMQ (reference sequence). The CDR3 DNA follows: TGTGCCAGCAGCTTAGGGACCCCAGGGCCCTACCTCCCCATCACTGAAGCTTTCTTT. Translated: CASSLGTPGPYLPITEAFF.

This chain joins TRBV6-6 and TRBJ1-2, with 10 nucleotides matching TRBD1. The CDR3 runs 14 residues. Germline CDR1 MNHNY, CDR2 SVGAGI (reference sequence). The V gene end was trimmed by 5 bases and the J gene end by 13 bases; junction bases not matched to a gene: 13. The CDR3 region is CASSPSSTRTGGTF. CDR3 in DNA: TGTGCCAGCAGTCCATCTTCAACTCGGACAGGGGGCACCTTC.

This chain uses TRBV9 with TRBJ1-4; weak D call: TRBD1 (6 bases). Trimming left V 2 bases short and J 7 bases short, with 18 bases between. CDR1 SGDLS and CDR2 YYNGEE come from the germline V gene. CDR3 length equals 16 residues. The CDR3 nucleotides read TGTGCCAGCAGCGTTGGGACATCTACAACGGGTGAAAAACTGTTTTTT. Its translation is CASSVGTSTTGEKLFF.